These T cell receptor beta chains were read from a single sample in a study of human CD4 T cells and Enterobacteriaceae. The data were produced by immunoSEQ multiplex PCR, yet TCRdb's version contains in-frame clones alone and is incomplete. Among tens of thousands of clones, approximately 82% were seen once, and the ten largest hold over 1.5%. What was sequenced was memory CD4+ T cells from blood. These receptors were taken from a human donor in good health. CDR3s include the opening cysteine and the closing phenylalanine or tryptophan. D genes are given only for firm matches. Clone sizes are given selectively: once, few, many, or a class where the clone is expanded.

clone size	V gene	J gene	D gene	CDR3 protein	CDR3 DNA
.	TRBV7-2	TRBJ1-5	.	CASSLRRTALGNQPQHF	TGTGCCAGCAGCTTAAGACGGACGGCACTAGGCAATCAGCCCCAGCATTTT
.	TRBV7-6	TRBJ1-1	.	CASSSIRGPGGAFF	TGTGCCAGCAGCTCGATCAGGGGACCCGGGGGAGCTTTCTTT
once	TRBV6-5	TRBJ1-1	.	CASSYGYGNTEAFF	TGTGCCAGCAGTTACGGATACGGGAACACTGAAGCTTTCTTT
.	TRBV11-2	TRBJ1-2	.	CASSLEAGRDGYTF	TGTGCCAGCAGCTTAGAAGCAGGGCGGGATGGCTACACCTTC
.	TRBV5-5	TRBJ2-1	TRBD2	CASSPGLANYNEQFF	TGTGCCAGCAGCCCGGGACTAGCGAACTACAATGAGCAGTTCTTC
.	TRBV9	TRBJ2-3	TRBD2	CASSISSGRGTDTQYF	TGTGCCAGCAGCATCTCTAGCGGGAGAGGCACAGATACGCAGTATTTT
.	TRBV11-2	TRBJ1-2	.	CASSLSALIHYGYTF	TGTGCCAGCAGCTTGTCGGCCCTCATTCACTATGGCTACACCTTC
once	TRBV7-2	TRBJ2-2	.	CASSSFAGELFF	TGTGCCAGCAGCTCCTTTGCCGGGGAGCTGTTTTTT
.	TRBV10-3	TRBJ1-1	.	CATMGSLNTEAFF	TGTGCCACAATGGGCAGCCTGAACACTGAAGCTTTCTTT
.	TRBV7-2	TRBJ2-3	.	CASSPGLPDTQYF	TGTGCCAGCAGCCCTGGACTTCCCGATACGCAGTATTTT
.	TRBV14	TRBJ2-1	TRBD1	CASSLRQGLRNNEQFF	TGTGCCAGCAGCCTTAGACAGGGTCTAAGGAACAATGAGCAGTTCTTC
.	TRBV27	TRBJ1-1	TRBD1	CASSDRDRVFAFF	TGTGCCAGCAGCGACCGGGACAGGGTCTTTGCTTTCTTT
.	TRBV5-1	TRBJ2-3	TRBD2	CASSSLAGTDTQYF	TGTGCCAGCAGCAGCCTAGCGGGGACAGATACGCAGTATTTT
few	TRBV18	TRBJ1-5	.	CASSPGQKNQPQHF	TGTGCCAGCTCACCTGGACAGAAAAATCAGCCCCAGCATTTT
.	TRBV15	TRBJ1-1	.	CATSPGGFFMNTEAFF	TGTGCCACCAGCCCTGGGGGGTTTTTTATGAACACTGAAGCTTTCTTT
.	TRBV6-1	TRBJ2-1	.	CASSAWTYNEQFF	TGTGCCAGCAGCGCCTGGACCTACAATGAGCAGTTCTTC
once	TRBV10-2	TRBJ2-1	TRBD2	CASSERRELGEQFF	TGCGCCAGCAGTGAGAGGCGGGAGTTGGGTGAGCAGTTCTTC
once	TRBV4-2	TRBJ2-3	TRBD2	CASSQERETRSGSLRDTQYF	TGTGCCAGCAGCCAAGAACGAGAGACCCGAAGCGGGAGTTTGAGAGATACGCAGTATTTT
.	TRBV30	TRBJ2-7	.	CAWRRGIVALEQYF	TGTGCCTGGAGACGCGGGATCGTGGCCCTCGAGCAGTACTTC
.	TRBV5-1	TRBJ2-1	.	CASSSGDNLGHEQFF	TGCGCCAGCAGCTCGGGAGACAACCTGGGCCATGAGCAGTTCTTC
once	TRBV7-2	TRBJ2-7	TRBD2	CASSLRTSGRYEQYF	TGTGCCAGCAGCCTCCGGACTAGCGGGAGATACGAGCAGTACTTC
.	TRBV5-1	TRBJ1-1	.	CASSLGGNTEAFF	TGCGCCAGCAGCTTAGGGGGAAACACTGAAGCTTTCTTT
.	TRBV5-4	TRBJ2-1	.	CASSLGGGRSYNEQFF	TGTGCCAGCAGCTTGGGTGGGGGACGCTCCTACAATGAGCAGTTCTTC
.	TRBV7-2	TRBJ1-4	TRBD1	CASSRTTGEKLFF	TGTGCCAGCAGCAGAACGACAGGGGAAAAACTGTTTTTT
.	TRBV6-5	TRBJ2-2	TRBD1	CASNRQGARTGELFF	TGTGCCAGCAATCGACAGGGGGCGCGAACCGGGGAGCTGTTTTTT
.	TRBV6-1	TRBJ2-7	TRBD1	CASRVGQGLFYEQYF	TGTGCCAGCAGAGTCGGACAGGGCCTTTTCTACGAGCAGTACTTC
.	TRBV5-1	TRBJ2-1	.	CASRIADNEQFF	TGCGCCAGCCGAATAGCGGACAATGAGCAGTTCTTC
.	TRBV6-5	TRBJ2-7	.	CASSYQPGTAGYEQYF	TGTGCCAGCAGTTACCAGCCCGGGACAGCGGGCTACGAGCAGTACTTC
.	TRBV7-2	TRBJ1-5	.	CASSLRSRQPNQPQHF	TGTGCCAGCAGCTTACGGTCAAGGCAACCCAATCAGCCCCAGCATTTT
.	TRBV5-4	TRBJ2-7	.	CASSSLGGKNEQYF	TGTGCCAGCAGCTCCCTGGGTGGGAAGAACGAGCAGTACTTC
.	TRBV2	TRBJ2-1	.	CASSETAGGGWGDGEQFF	TGTGCCAGCAGTGAAACTGCGGGCGGCGGTTGGGGAGACGGTGAGCAGTTCTTC
.	TRBV5-1	TRBJ1-1	TRBD1	CASSWGTGGITEAFF	TGCGCCAGCAGCTGGGGGACAGGGGGCATCACTGAAGCTTTCTTT
.	TRBV23-1	TRBJ2-1	.	CASSPRVALLNYEQFF	TGCGCCAGCAGCCCCCGGGTTGCCCTTCTTAACTATGAGCAGTTCTTC
.	TRBV29-1	TRBJ2-7	TRBD2	CSVNGAGVGEQYF	TGCAGCGTCAATGGTGCGGGAGTGGGGGAGCAGTACTTC
few	TRBV7-8	TRBJ2-5	.	CASSLDQWDQYF	TGTGCCAGCAGCTTAGACCAGTGGGACCAGTACTTC
few	TRBV28	TRBJ1-1	.	CASSRAGTEAFF	TGTGCCAGCAGTAGGGCGGGCACTGAAGCTTTCTTT
.	TRBV5-1	TRBJ2-5	.	CASSVTGSGGETQYF	TGCGCCAGCAGCGTGACAGGTTCTGGAGGGGAGACCCAGTACTTC
.	TRBV5-1	TRBJ2-2	TRBD2	CASSRLLAGGPNTGELFF	TGCGCCAGCAGCCGCTTACTAGCGGGAGGGCCGAACACCGGGGAGCTGTTTTTT
.	TRBV7-3	TRBJ2-3	.	CASSLSQEPSTDTQYF	TGTGCCAGCAGCCTATCCCAGGAACCGTCGACAGATACGCAGTATTTT
.	TRBV5-6	TRBJ2-7	.	CASSHKGRVYIDYEQYF	TGTGCCAGCAGCCATAAGGGTCGTGTGTACATTGACTACGAGCAGTACTTC
.	TRBV5-4	TRBJ2-4	TRBD2	CASSPLAGVNIQYF	TGTGCCAGCAGCCCCTTAGCGGGAGTCAACATTCAGTACTTC
.	TRBV5-6	TRBJ2-3	TRBD1	CASSGRTGDLSDTQYF	TGTGCCAGCAGCGGAAGGACAGGGGATTTGTCAGATACGCAGTATTTT
.	TRBV7-8	TRBJ2-1	TRBD2	CASSLEQAGSYNEQFF	TGTGCCAGCAGCTTAGAACAAGCGGGGTCCTACAATGAGCAGTTCTTC
.	TRBV5-4	TRBJ1-1	.	CASRSDGNTEAFF	TGTGCCAGCAGATCGGACGGGAACACTGAAGCTTTCTTT
.	TRBV6-1	TRBJ2-1	TRBD2	CASSEGTSGNNEQFF	TGTGCCAGCAGTGAAGGGACTAGCGGTAACAATGAGCAGTTCTTC
.	TRBV21-1	TRBJ2-5	.	CASSMLLTSGRVTQYF	TGTGCCAGCAGCATGCTATTGACTAGCGGGAGAGTGACCCAGTACTTC
.	TRBV14	TRBJ2-2	TRBD2	CASSQVRSSGMNTGELFF	TGTGCCAGCAGCCAAGTGCGGTCTAGCGGGATGAACACCGGGGAGCTGTTTTTT
.	TRBV5-6	TRBJ2-1	.	CASSPLGGSEGYEQFF	TGTGCCAGCAGCCCCCTTGGGGGGAGTGAGGGGTATGAGCAGTTCTTC
.	TRBV7-9	TRBJ2-3	.	CASSFAGNTDTQYF	TGTGCCAGCAGCTTTGCGGGAAACACAGATACGCAGTATTTT
.	TRBV28	TRBJ2-5	.	CASTVGDGETQYF	TGTGCCAGCACGGTGGGAGACGGAGAGACCCAGTACTTC
.	TRBV10-1	TRBJ2-7	.	CASSMGRDEQYF	TGCGCCAGCAGTATGGGTAGGGACGAGCAGTACTTC
few	TRBV9	TRBJ1-4	.	CASSVSIGEKLFF	TGTGCCAGCAGCGTCTCAATAGGGGAAAAACTGTTTTTT
.	TRBV6-1	TRBJ2-1	.	CAIRSDGNEQFF	TGTGCCATCAGATCGGACGGCAATGAGCAGTTCTTC
.	TRBV5-1	TRBJ1-1	TRBD1	CASSFQGATEAFF	TGCGCCAGCAGCTTTCAGGGGGCCACTGAAGCTTTCTTT
.	TRBV29-1	TRBJ2-1	.	CSTGRQGRDLQFF	TGCAGCACTGGGAGGCAGGGCAGGGACTTGCAGTTCTTC
.	TRBV6-1	TRBJ1-1	.	CASIMTGGSIEAFF	TGTGCCAGCATTATGACAGGTGGTTCTATTGAAGCTTTCTTT
.	TRBV28	TRBJ2-4	.	CASSADRGIIAKNIQYF	TGTGCCAGCAGCGCGGACCGGGGGATTATAGCCAAAAACATTCAGTACTTC
.	TRBV4-1	TRBJ2-7	.	CASSQDIQGREQYF	TGCGCCAGCAGCCAAGATATCCAAGGACGCGAGCAGTACTTC